A selection of T cell receptor beta chains follows, all from one sample in a study of cytomegalovirus exposure and HLA in healthy donors. Sequencing was performed with immunoSEQ multiplex PCR; in TCRdb, only in-frame clones are kept and a portion is missing. Seen here are over 95,000 clones, around three quarters observed once, and the top ten hold roughly 9.7%. The source material was PBMCs. These receptors were collected from a man aged 35 to 55 in good health and CMV-seropositive. Each CDR3 is given with its conserved first and last residue. Fields, in order: J gene, V gene, D gene, clone size, CDR3 protein, CDR3 DNA. A D gene is named only where the DNA matches it firmly. Clone size is not always given. Where it is, it says once, few, many or a class for expanded clones.

TRBJ2-3	TRBV5-1	TRBD1	NA	CASSLAGGLGTDTQYF	TGCGCCAGCAGCTTGGCAGGGGGCTTGGGTACAGATACGCAGTATTTT
TRBJ1-2	TRBV6-4	TRBD1	NA	CASSDSPGQVTHGYTF	TGTGCCAGCAGTGACTCACCGGGACAGGTCACACATGGCTACACCTTC
TRBJ2-1	TRBV6-4	TRBD2	few	CASSDSAGGGHNEQFF	TGTGCCAGCAGTGACTCGGCCGGGGGGGGCCACAATGAGCAGTTCTTC
TRBJ1-2	TRBV15	TRBD1	NA	CATSRAPLGQVNYGYTF	TGTGCCACCAGCAGAGCGCCGCTAGGACAGGTGAACTATGGCTACACCTTC
TRBJ1-1	TRBV15	TRBD1	NA	CATSRVQGAEAFF	TGTGCCACCAGCAGAGTACAGGGGGCTGAAGCTTTCTTT
TRBJ2-3	TRBV5-4	TRBD1	NA	CASSPARTGGTDTQYF	TGTGCCAGCAGCCCTGCTCGGACAGGGGGCACAGATACGCAGTATTTT
TRBJ2-7	TRBV2	NA	few	CASSPNTGSGYEQYF	TGTGCCAGCAGTCCTAACACAGGGTCGGGCTACGAGCAGTACTTC
TRBJ2-7	TRBV7-2	TRBD2	NA	CASTKGLAGGSYEQYF	TGTGCCAGCACCAAGGGACTAGCGGGGGGGAGTTACGAGCAGTACTTC
TRBJ2-7	TRBV28	TRBD1	NA	CASSHGSGDRGLYLTYEQYF	TGTGCCAGCAGTCACGGGTCTGGGGACAGGGGGCTGTATCTAACCTACGAGCAGTACTTC
TRBJ1-6	TRBV27	TRBD1	NA	CASSPRTGRYNSPLHF	TGTGCCAGCAGTCCGCGGACAGGGCGGTATAATTCACCCCTCCACTTT
TRBJ1-1	TRBV9	NA	NA	CASSVRVDTEAFF	TGTGCCAGCAGCGTCAGGGTGGACACTGAAGCTTTCTTT
TRBJ2-5	TRBV19	TRBD2	NA	CASSPSRIAGLQETQYF	TGTGCCAGTAGTCCCAGTAGAATAGCGGGCTTACAAGAGACCCAGTACTTC
TRBJ2-2	TRBV18	NA	NA	CASSSQLPNANTGELFF	TGTGCCAGCTCATCCCAACTACCCAACGCGAACACCGGGGAGCTGTTTTTT
TRBJ2-1	TRBV12-5	NA	NA	CASGLKVPPSYNEQFF	TGTGCTAGTGGTCTAAAAGTACCACCCTCCTACAATGAGCAGTTCTTC
TRBJ1-6	TRBV28	NA	once	CASVSSYNSPLHF	TGTGCCAGCGTGAGCTCCTATAATTCACCCCTCCACTTT
TRBJ2-7	TRBV5-4	NA	few	CASSLVDEQYF	TGTGCCAGCAGCTTGGTAGACGAGCAGTACTTC
TRBJ2-2	TRBV27	TRBD1	NA	CASSVSGTGNTGELFF	TGTGCCAGCAGTGTCTCCGGGACAGGGAACACCGGGGAGCTGTTTTTT
TRBJ2-7	TRBV19	NA	once	CASSIARGMQYF	TGTGCCAGTAGTATAGCCCGAGGGATGCAGTACTTC
TRBJ1-1	TRBV7-3	NA	NA	CASSLPGFTEAFF	TGTGCCAGCAGCCTCCCAGGGTTTACTGAAGCTTTCTTT
TRBJ1-4	TRBV6-1	NA	NA	CASSVVANNEKLFF	TGTGCCAGCAGTGTGGTAGCAAATAATGAAAAACTGTTTTTT
TRBJ2-3	TRBV7-2	NA	NA	CASSPAGFGTDTQYF	TGTGCCAGCAGCCCGGCGGGTTTCGGCACAGATACGCAGTATTTT
TRBJ1-6	TRBV30	NA	NA	CAWSVGPLRESPLHF	TGTGCCTGGAGTGTAGGTCCGCTTCGGGAGTCACCCCTCCACTTT
TRBJ2-1	TRBV20-1	NA	NA	CSARAPGEQFF	TGCAGTGCTAGAGCGCCAGGTGAGCAGTTCTTC
TRBJ2-3	TRBV7-2	NA	NA	CASSSGQLRTVGDTQYF	TGTGCCAGCAGCTCAGGACAGCTCCGAACGGTGGGAGATACGCAGTATTTT
TRBJ2-5	TRBV27	TRBD1	NA	CASKPGQGQGETQYF	TGTGCCAGCAAACCAGGACAGGGACAAGGGGAGACCCAGTACTTC
TRBJ1-1	TRBV15	NA	few	CATTQKDSSNTEAFF	TGTGCCACCACACAAAAGGACAGTTCGAACACTGAAGCTTTCTTT
TRBJ1-3	TRBV6-1	TRBD1	NA	CASSDGQGTGNTIYF	TGTGCCAGCAGTGATGGACAGGGTACTGGAAACACCATATATTTT
TRBJ2-7	TRBV6-5	TRBD1	NA	CASSYGQGAPYEQYF	TGTGCCAGCAGTTACGGGCAGGGGGCCCCCTACGAGCAGTACTTC
TRBJ1-5	TRBV6-1	NA	NA	CASMQTISNQPQHF	TGTGCCAGCATGCAGACAATTAGCAATCAGCCCCAGCATTTT
TRBJ2-3	TRBV7-8	NA	NA	CASSLGQLTSTDTQYF	TGTGCCAGCAGCTTAGGACAGTTGACTAGCACAGATACGCAGTATTTT
TRBJ2-5	TRBV28	NA	NA	CASTDQAIRETQYF	TGTGCCAGCACCGACCAGGCGATACGAGAGACCCAGTACTTC
TRBJ1-2	TRBV7-9	NA	NA	CASSLQYGYTF	TGTGCCAGCAGCTTACAGTATGGCTACACCTTC
TRBJ2-2	TRBV9	TRBD2	NA	CASSVSGGNTGELFF	TGTGCCAGCAGCGTCAGCGGGGGGAACACCGGGGAGCTGTTTTTT
TRBJ2-3	TRBV6-5	TRBD2	NA	CASSLTSGGTDTQYF	TGTGCCAGCAGTTTAACTAGCGGGGGGACAGATACGCAGTATTTT
TRBJ2-6	TRBV5-4	NA	NA	CASSLRRISSSGANGLTF	TGTGCCAGCAGCTTACGGCGGATCTCCTCCTCTGGGGCCAACGGCCTGACTTTC
TRBJ1-4	TRBV2	TRBD1	NA	CATWTGDNEKLFF	TGTGCCACCTGGACAGGGGATAATGAAAAACTGTTTTTT
TRBJ1-3	TRBV28	TRBD1	NA	CASSPYRGQGNTIYF	TGTGCCAGCAGTCCTTACAGGGGGCAGGGGAACACCATATATTTT
TRBJ2-3	TRBV5-1	NA	NA	CASSERLDTDTQYF	TGCGCCAGCAGCGAGAGACTAGACACAGATACGCAGTATTTT
TRBJ2-2	TRBV7-8	TRBD1	NA	CASRAGTGVYTGELFF	TGTGCCAGCAGAGCCGGGACAGGGGTGTACACCGGGGAGCTGTTTTTT
TRBJ1-6	TRBV4-3	NA	once	CASSLALGNSPLHF	TGCGCCAGCAGCCTAGCCCTCGGTAATTCACCCCTCCACTTT
TRBJ1-4	TRBV5-4	TRBD1	NA	CASSRDRGYEKLFF	TGTGCCAGCAGCCGGGACAGGGGTTATGAAAAACTGTTTTTT
TRBJ2-7	TRBV7-2	TRBD2	NA	CASSPTSGGSYEQYF	TGTGCCAGCAGCCCTACTAGCGGGGGGAGCTACGAGCAGTACTTC
TRBJ2-2	TRBV27	TRBD1	NA	CASSLSPTGGYGELFF	TGTGCCAGCAGTTTATCCCCGACAGGGGGATACGGGGAGCTGTTTTTT
TRBJ1-3	TRBV7-9	TRBD1	NA	CASSSTGAGGNTIYF	TGTGCCAGCAGCTCGACAGGGGCTGGTGGAAACACCATATATTTT
TRBJ1-3	TRBV2	NA	NA	CASRGGIRSGNTIYF	TGTGCCAGCAGGGGAGGGATCCGCTCTGGAAACACCATATATTTT
TRBJ2-1	TRBV28	NA	NA	CASTPGGPHNEQFF	TGTGCCAGCACCCCGGGGGGCCCCCACAATGAGCAGTTCTTC
TRBJ1-2	TRBV15	NA	NA	CATSRKLSYFYGYTF	TGTGCCACCAGCAGAAAGTTGTCATACTTCTATGGCTACACCTTC
TRBJ1-1	TRBV4-3	NA	NA	CASSPGGTEAFF	TGCGCCAGCAGCCCCGGGGGCACTGAAGCTTTCTTT
TRBJ1-6	TRBV7-2	TRBD1	NA	CASSVQGAGSPLHF	TGTGCCAGCAGCGTGCAGGGGGCTGGATCACCCCTCCACTTT
TRBJ1-2	TRBV28	NA	NA	CASSFRGVGYTF	TGTGCCAGCAGTTTCCGGGGGGTTGGCTACACCTTC
TRBJ1-5	TRBV6-4	NA	once	CASSGQPNQPQHF	TGTGCCAGCAGCGGACAGCCCAATCAGCCCCAGCATTTT
TRBJ2-7	TRBV6-1	NA	NA	CASSEVYNSYEQYF	TGTGCCAGCAGTGAAGTGTACAACTCCTACGAGCAGTACTTC
TRBJ2-2	TRBV2	NA	NA	CAQTGVNTGELFF	TGTGCCCAGACAGGAGTAAACACCGGGGAGCTGTTTTTT
TRBJ2-2	TRBV7-2	NA	NA	CASSLVRAGFGELFF	TGTGCCAGCAGCTTAGTAAGGGCAGGGTTCGGGGAGCTGTTTTTT
TRBJ2-1	TRBV7-2	TRBD2	NA	CASSLVSSGGSDEQFF	TGTGCCAGCAGCTTAGTGTCTAGCGGGGGGTCGGATGAGCAGTTCTTC